This TCR beta chain was obtained from a study of cytomegalovirus exposure and HLA in healthy donors. V gave up 1 base and J gave up 7 bases, with 13 bases separating them. The CDR3 extends over 15 amino acids. In germline, CDR1 is SGHVS, CDR2 FNYEAQ. This clone has a single count. Antigen: not known. PCR employed 60 Vbeta and 13 Jbeta primers. The data were produced by immunoSEQ multiplex PCR, yet TCRdb's version contains in-frame clones alone and is incomplete. The table includes roughly 220,000 clones, approximately 78% detected once. Overall study findings and caveats: The authors assumed roughly uniform sequencing depth across donors for presence/absence analyses. Information on immune exposure was restricted to one variable (CMV serostatus).

This TCR derives from a woman between 35 and 50 years old in good health and CMV-seronegative. V and J are TRBV7-6 and TRBJ2-2, with no clear D. The sample taken for sequencing was PBMCs. The CDR3 is CASSLGPISVGELFF. Here the CDR3 DNA reads TGTGCCAGCAGCTTAGGCCCTATAAGTGTCGGGGAGCTGTTTTTT.